The clone carrying this TCR beta chain was counted a few times. These data belong to a study of early T cells in non-severe SARS-CoV-2 infection. At the level of the study: Bulk RNA isolated from unsorted whole blood underwent sequencing; chains were not paired.

CDR3 length equals 13 residues. With 1 base removed from V and 11 bases from J, the gap between germline ends came to 14 bases. CDR1 is MDHEN, CDR2 SYDVKM, per germline. TCRdb used MiXCR to reprocess the 5' RACE reads, holding one entry per CDR3 protein. The sample has some 46,000 distinct CDR3 sequences; roughly 6.6% are singletons. The receptor was derived from an adult who was a healthcare worker with PCR-confirmed SARS-CoV-2 infection or an uninfected control (not recorded which). The J gene is TRBJ2-5, the V gene TRBV28; no clear D. The sequencing used whole blood, collected at baseline. CDR3 sequence reads: CASSLSSSQGQYF. As DNA, the CDR3 is TGTGCCAGCAGTTTATCCTCCTCCCAAGGACAGTACTTC.